One and the same sample provided the 18 T cell receptor beta chains below, sequenced in a study of T cell responses to AZD1222 COVID-19 vaccine. Using immunoSEQ multiplex PCR, the repertoire was profiled, and TCRdb retains in-frame clones only, with some absent. The table includes 150,000 to 200,000 clones, 70% to 90% detected once. The sample in question was peripheral blood, obtained 28 days after the second AZD1222 dose. These receptors were taken from an adult who received the AZD1222 COVID-19 vaccine.

The V call is TRBV6-5, the J call TRBJ1-5, with 11 bases aligning to TRBD1. CDR3 length equals 15 residues. Germline CDR1 reads MNHEY; CDR2 reads SVGAGI. V lost 5 bases and J lost 4; bases outside the gene matches: 4. The CDR3 protein is CASSPGQGANQPQHF. CDR3 sequence (DNA): TGTGCCAGCAGTCCAGGACAGGGGGCGAATCAGCCCCAGCATTTT.

The gene calls are TRBV20-1 and TRBJ1-2; possibly TRBD1 for D (5 bases). Per germline, CDR1 DFQATT and CDR2 SNEGSKA (reference sequence). The CDR3 is 11 amino acids. V was clipped by 5 bases and J by 8 bases, with 12 bases between them. The CDR3 nucleotides read TGCAGTGCTCAAGAAAGGGGAGGCTACACCTTC. It is translated as CSAQERGGYTF.

The chain is built from TRBV6-5 and TRBJ1-1; 8 bases align to TRBD1. Unmatched junction bases numbered 6, after V lost 2 bases and J lost 4 bases. Germline V gives CDR1 MNHEY, CDR2 SVGAGI. CDR3 size: 15 residues. CDR3: CASSYPGTGSTEAFF. The DNA of the CDR3 is TGTGCCAGCAGTTACCCAGGGACAGGTTCCACTGAAGCTTTCTTT.

The chain employs TRBV19 and TRBJ1-2, with TRBD1 matching 7 bases. This CDR3 has 13 amino acids. V shed 4 bases, J shed 6 bases, and the junction held 5 bases outside the gene matches. Germline V gene lookup returns CDR1 LNHDA and CDR2 SQIVND (reference sequence). The CDR3 protein is CASSTGQFDGYTF. CDR3 in DNA: TGTGCCAGTAGTACGGGACAGTTCGATGGCTACACCTTC. Full variable domain (rest looked up from reference TRBV19 and TRBJ1-2): DGGITQSPKYLFRKEGQNVTLSCEQNLNHDAMYWYRQDPGQGLRLIYYSQIVNDFQKGDIAEGYSVSREKKESFPLTVTSAQKNPTAFYLCASSTGQFDGYTFGSGTRLTVV.

The chain combines TRBV11-2 with TRBJ1-5, with a weak D call TRBD1 (6 bases). CDR3 size: 14 residues. V was shortened by 5 bases and J by 3 bases, with 11 bases between the two germline ends. CDR1 is SGHAT and CDR2 is FQNNGV in the germline V gene. CDR3 coding DNA: TGTGCCAGCAGCCCGGGGGCGTCCAATCAGCCCCAGCATTTT. Protein: CASSPGASNQPQHF.

The chain recombines TRBV27 with TRBJ2-7; possible D gene TRBD2, 6 bases. V gave up 8 bases and J gave up 5 bases, with 16 bases separating them. The CDR3 sequence is 13 residues long. Per germline, CDR1 MNHEY and CDR2 SMNVEV (reference sequence). The chain's CDR3 is CASRKAGINEQYF. The CDR3 region has the DNA TGTGCCAGCCGTAAAGCGGGCATCAACGAGCAGTACTTC.

The chain combines TRBV7-9 with TRBJ2-1; no reliable D call. Germline V gene sequence: CDR1 SEHNR, CDR2 FQNEAQ (reference sequence). The V gene lost 1 base and the J gene lost 4 bases, with 8 bases spanning the gap. The CDR3 runs to 14 residues. CDR3: CASSLDSLYNEQFF. The CDR3 DNA reads TGTGCCAGCAGCTTAGACAGCCTATACAATGAGCAGTTCTTC.

This rearrangement joins TRBV12-3 or TRBV12-4 to TRBJ1-5; no firm D call. The CDR3 contains 13 residues. Trimming pared 2 bases from V and 2 bases from J, leaving 4 bases between. This CDR3 reads CASSLTRNQPQHF. The CDR3 DNA sequence: TGTGCCAGCAGTTTAACCCGCAATCAGCCCCAGCATTTT.

This chain connects TRBV19 to TRBJ1-1; weak D call: TRBD1 (5 bases). In germline, CDR1 is LNHDA, CDR2 SQIVND (reference sequence). The CDR3 is 13 amino acids. V shed 8 bases and J shed 0 bases, with 10 bases lying between them. The CDR3 protein is CASVRAMNTEAFF. The CDR3 DNA follows: TGTGCCAGTGTCAGGGCGATGAACACTGAAGCTTTCTTT.

This rearrangement joins TRBV3-1 (or the pseudogene TRBV3-2) to TRBJ1-4, with TRBD1 as a possible D gene (5 bases). The CDR3 spans 16 residues. Trimming cost V 4 bases and J 2 bases, with 14 bases left between them. CDR1 is LGHDT, CDR2 YNNKEL, per germline (reference sequence). CDR3: CASSPNTGYTNEKLFF. The CDR3 nucleotides read TGTGCCAGCAGCCCGAATACAGGTTACACTAATGAAAAACTGTTTTTT.

The V call is TRBV7-9, the J call TRBJ2-7; perhaps TRBD1 as D (6 bases). V lost 3 bases, J lost 0 bases, and 12 bases lay in between. Germline assignment: CDR1 SEHNR and CDR2 FQNEAQ (reference sequence). The CDR3 covers 15 residues. The CDR3 here is CASSLWQGPSYEQYF. CDR3 DNA: TGTGCCAGCAGCTTGTGGCAGGGGCCCTCCTACGAGCAGTACTTC.

This chain connects TRBV4-3 to TRBJ2-7; a possible D gene is TRBD1 (5 bases). The CDR3 is 13 amino acids. With 0 bases removed from V and 4 bases from J, the gap between germline ends came to 7 bases. Per germline, CDR1 LGHNA and CDR2 YSLEER. CDR3: CASSQETAYEQYF. The CDR3 DNA follows: TGCGCCAGCAGCCAAGAGACAGCGTACGAGCAGTACTTC.

DNA for the CDR3: TGTGCCAGCAGCCAAGGGACTAGCGGGCCATACGAGCAGTACTTC. It translates to CASSQGTSGPYEQYF. The gene calls are TRBV14 and TRBJ2-7; 11 bases agree with TRBD2. V was clipped by 1 base and J by 4 bases; unmatched bases: 3. Per the germline V gene, CDR1 is SGHDN and CDR2 is FVKESK. CDR3 length: 15 residues.

The V call is TRBV6-2 or TRBV6-3, the J call TRBJ2-5; 13 positions agree with TRBD2. CDR3 length: 19 amino acids. CDR1 is MNHEY, CDR2 SVGEGT, per germline. Trimming removed 5 bases from V and 2 bases from J; junction bases left unmatched: 14. CDR3 nucleotides: TGTGCCAGCAGTCTGTGGACTAGCGGGGGCCTCAGGAGGCAAGAGACCCAGTACTTC. This translates into CASSLWTSGGLRRQETQYF.

The chain links TRBV7-2 to TRBJ1-1, with 9 nucleotides matching TRBD1. This CDR3 is built from 16 residues. V trimming: 1 base; J trimming: 5 bases; junction bases outside the gene matches: 8. The germline V gene has CDR1 SGHTA and CDR2 FQGNSA. The CDR3 sequence is CASSLVLGQGGTEAFF. DNA for the CDR3: TGTGCCAGCAGCTTAGTTCTGGGACAGGGTGGTACTGAAGCTTTCTTT.

This chain connects TRBV18 to TRBJ2-1; no reliable D call. This CDR3 spans 14 amino acids. Trimming cost V 3 bases and J 7 bases, with 13 bases left between them. CDR1 is KGHSH and CDR2 is LQKENI in the germline V gene. The CDR3 loop reads CASSPNPVLNEQFF. CDR3 nucleotides: TGTGCCAGCTCACCCAACCCAGTTCTTAATGAGCAGTTCTTC.

The chain is built from TRBV11-2 and TRBJ1-6; D uncertain. This CDR3 region has 12 residues. The ends were cut back, 3 bases at V and 9 bases at J, with 6 bases in the middle. Germline CDR1 and CDR2: SGHAT and FQNNGV. In nucleotides, the CDR3 is TGTGCCAGCAGCTTGGGAGCTTCACCCCTCCACTTT. Protein product: CASSLGASPLHF. Based on the CDR3 plus reference TRBV11-2 and TRBJ1-6, the full variable domain is EAGVAQSPRYKIIEKRQSVAFWCNPISGHATLYWYQQILGQGPKLLIQFQNNGVVDDSQLPKDRFSAERLKGVDSTLKIQPAKLEDSAVYLCASSLGASPLHFGNGTRLTVT.

The V call is TRBV7-9, the J call TRBJ1-5; the D gene is possibly TRBD1 (6 bases). V lost 1 base, J lost 7 bases, and 11 bases lay in between. The germline CDR1 and CDR2 sequences are SEHNR and FQNEAQ (reference sequence). The CDR3 covers 14 residues. CDR3 sequence reads: CASSLDSGDQPQHF. DNA for the CDR3: TGTGCCAGCAGCTTAGATTCAGGGGACCAGCCCCAGCATTTT. Supplemented by reference TRBV7-9 and TRBJ1-5, the full variable domain reads DTGVSQNPRHKITKRGQNVTFRCDPISEHNRLYWYRQTLGQGPEFLTYFQNEAQLEKSRLLSDRFSAERPKGSFSTLEIQRTEQGDSAMYLCASSLDSGDQPQHFGDGTRLSIL.